The entry below gives a single T cell receptor beta chain sequence along with its context. Its antigen is not known. The data were obtained in a study of shared clonotypes between healthy human individuals. The CD4+ fraction was divided into a CD45RA+ naive subset and a CD45RA-negative memory subset. Original processing methods: Sequence data from immunoSEQ were junction-only and lacked quality scores; consequently, filtering differed. Assay used: immunoSEQ multiplex PCR; TCRdb lists only in-frame clones, some missing. V and J calls and clone size are given by that table; D and trimming were obtained from the DNA. The data hold over 2 million clones, with just under 95% observed a single time. Study-level points and caveats: Sampling involved blood alone; tissue repertoires likely differ. Unshared clonotypes carried lower generation probabilities than those common to all four donors.

The origin of this receptor is a man between 18 and 35 years old in good health. Some clones in this sample may be carry-over from other donors' samples. The sample taken for sequencing was naive CD4+ T cells from PBMCs. Subset described: CD45RA+ positively selected.

The CDR3 loop reads CASSRLPRTGSYEQYF. The CDR3 DNA is TGTGCCAGCAGCCGACTGCCGAGGACAGGGTCCTACGAGCAGTACTTC. V usage is TRBV5-6 and J usage is TRBJ2-7, with 8 bases lining up with TRBD1. Per the germline V gene, CDR1 is SGHDT and CDR2 is YYEEEE. CDR3 length: 16 amino acids. Trimming took 4 bases from V and 1 from J; bases not matched to a gene: 10.